The 3 T cell receptor beta chains reported below all come from one sample, sequenced in a study of blood T cell repertoires in COVID-19. Sequencing was performed with immunoSEQ multiplex PCR; in TCRdb, only in-frame clones are kept and a portion is missing. The sample lists 200,000 to 250,000 clones, 85% to 90% occurring once. Sequencing was carried out using peripheral blood. These receptors all come from a man aged 25 to 45 with COVID-19, enrolled during active disease.

This clone was detected once. The chain uses TRBV19 and TRBJ1-1; no definite D call. This CDR3 spans 12 amino acids. Germline V gives CDR1 LNHDA, CDR2 SQIVND (reference sequence). V was pared by 5 bases and J by 10 bases, with 14 bases between. The CDR3 loop reads CASSDPVGRAFF. The CDR3 nucleotides are TGTGCCAGTAGTGATCCGGTCGGTCGAGCTTTCTTT.

This chain links TRBV24-1 with TRBJ1-1; 10 nucleotides align to TRBD1. CDR1 is KGHDR and CDR2 is SFDVKD in the germline V gene. This CDR3 has 16 residues. V shed 4 bases and J 1 base; nucleotides not matched to a gene: 5. CDR3 coding DNA: TGTGCCACCAGTGACCCGCGGACAGGGGGGAACACTGAAGCTTTCTTT. Protein: CATSDPRTGGNTEAFF.

This clone was recorded once. V usage is TRBV19 and J usage is TRBJ2-1, with 7 bases identical to TRBD2. This CDR3 has 15 residues. Germline V gene data show CDR1 as LNHDA and CDR2 as SQIVND (reference sequence). The V segment lost 3 bases and the J segment 4 bases; nucleotides outside the gene matches: 6. The CDR3 is CASSIITGGYNEQFF. The CDR3 nucleotides are TGTGCCAGTAGTATTATAACGGGGGGATACAATGAGCAGTTCTTC. The entire variable domain, with the rest obtained from reference TRBV19 and TRBJ2-1, is as follows: DGGITQSPKYLFRKEGQNVTLSCEQNLNHDAMYWYRQDPGQGLRLIYYSQIVNDFQKGDIAEGYSVSREKKESFPLTVTSAQKNPTAFYLCASSIITGGYNEQFFGPGTRLTVL.